Below, 8 T cell receptor beta chains from the same sample are listed, as sequenced in a study of T cell responses to AZD1222 COVID-19 vaccine. The assay was immunoSEQ multiplex PCR, and TCRdb's table has in-frame clones only and misses some. In the table there are roughly 65,000 clones, about 80% of which are singletons. The sample here was peripheral blood, taken on day 0 of AZD1222 vaccination. These TCRs come from an adult in good health.

In DNA, the CDR3 is TGTGCCAGCAGCTTATTAGCAGGGGGCGTAACAGATACGCAGTATTTT. Its protein product is CASSLLAGGVTDTQYF. This chain joins TRBV5-8 and TRBJ2-3, with TRBD1 matching over 8 bases. The V gene end was trimmed by 2 bases and the J gene end by 3 bases; junction bases not matched to a gene: 8. This CDR3 contains 16 residues. The germline V gene has CDR1 SGHTS and CDR2 YDEGEE.

The chain employs TRBV5-1 and TRBJ2-3; D gene unclear. The CDR3 has 15 residues. The V gene lost 5 bases and the J gene lost 5 bases, with 18 bases spanning the gap. Germline CDR1 and CDR2: SGHRS and YFSETQ. CDR3 nucleotide sequence: TGCGCCAGCAGTTTCCCCACCCTCCAGGAAGATACGCAGTATTTT. Translation: CASSFPTLQEDTQYF.

The chain joins TRBV5-1 to TRBJ1-1; TRBD1 agrees at 8 bases. Trimming took 7 bases from V and 5 from J; bases not matched to a gene: 16. Germline-derived CDR1 and CDR2 are SGHRS and YFSETQ. The CDR3 is made up of 16 amino acids. The CDR3 DNA follows: TGCGCCAGCTCCCTTGGATGGGGGACAGGTGAGACTGAAGCTTTCTTT. This codes for CASSLGWGTGETEAFF. The complete variable domain, with remaining parts taken from reference TRBV5-1 and TRBJ1-1, reads KAGVTQTPRYLIKTRGQQVTLSCSPISGHRSVSWYQQTPGQGLQFLFEYFSETQRNKGNFPGRFSGRQFSNSRSEMNVSTLELGDSALYLCASSLGWGTGETEAFFGQGTRLTVV.

There are a few counts of this clone. The J gene is TRBJ2-3, the V gene TRBV11-3; unclear D gene. Trimming left V 1 base short and J 1 base short, with 6 bases between. Germline CDR1 SGHNT, CDR2 YENEEA. The CDR3 is 14 amino acids. CDR3 loop: CASSLGHGTDTQYF. CDR3 nucleotides: TGTGCCAGCAGCTTAGGGCATGGCACAGATACGCAGTATTTT.

The rearrangement links TRBV10-1 to TRBJ2-3; 9 bases are a match to TRBD1. CDR3 length equals 15 residues. The junction had 5 bases not matched to a gene; V was cut back by 4 bases and J by 3 bases. Germline loops: CDR1 WNHNN, CDR2 SYGVQD (reference sequence). CDR3 in DNA: TGCGCCAGCAGTGGCACAGGGGGCACGACAGATACGCAGTATTTT. It yields the protein CASSGTGGTTDTQYF.

The CDR3 here is CASSQVKRNPQYF. The DNA of the CDR3 is TGTGCCAGCAGCCAAGTTAAGAGGAACCCGCAGTACTTC. The chain recombines TRBV3-1 (or the pseudogene TRBV3-2) with TRBJ2-7; the D is unclear. V was cut by 1 base and J by 9 bases, with 13 bases left in between. Germline loops: CDR1 LGHDT, CDR2 YNNKEL (reference sequence). The CDR3 sequence is 13 residues long.

The chain employs TRBV5-1 and TRBJ2-7; 7 bases match TRBD1. Germline trimming cut 2 bases from V and 3 bases from J; bases unmatched to any gene: 2. CDR1 and CDR2 (germline): SGHRS, YFSETQ. The CDR3 covers 13 residues. The CDR3 reads CASSLGQVYEQYF. CDR3 DNA sequence: TGCGCCAGCAGCTTAGGACAGGTCTACGAGCAGTACTTC.

This clone appeared a few times. The rearrangement joins TRBV6-6 to TRBJ1-3, with D maybe TRBD1 (6 bases). This CDR3 spans 13 amino acids. Between the trimmed V and J ends, which lost 6 bases and 3 bases, there was a span of 9 bases. In germline, CDR1 is MNHNY, CDR2 SVGAGI (reference sequence). CDR3 nucleotide sequence: TGTGCCAGCAGGGACAGACGTGGAAACACCATATATTTT. Its translation: CASRDRRGNTIYF.